This entry is about one TCR beta chain. Its antigen is not identified. PCR or immunohistochemistry showed mismatch repair deficiency in every enrolled patient. TCR sequencing covered a few patients who responded to pembrolizumab. CDR1 is SGHNT and CDR2 is YENEEA in the germline V gene. Trimming cost V 10 bases and J 5 bases, with 12 bases left between them. The CDR3 consists of 12 residues. This entry is derived from a study of PD-1 blockade in mismatch repair-deficient tumors. Background on the study: Patients had around 12 mismatch repair-deficient cancer types, all previously treated and progressing. Regarding the study as a whole: Tumor-resident clones, often absent from pretreatment blood, expanded after pembrolizumab and then contracted.

Measured with immunoSEQ multiplex PCR; TCRdb has only the in-frame clones, and not every one. The sample lists 120,000 or so clones; roughly 86% were seen once. The chain recombines TRBV11-3 with TRBJ2-1; a weak D match, TRBD2 (5 bases). The sequence came from an adult with mismatch repair-deficient cancer. The source was peripheral blood, collected roughly 67 weeks after starting pembrolizumab. The CDR3 spells CATADWNNEQFF. For the CDR3, the DNA is TGTGCCACCGCGGACTGGAACAATGAGCAGTTCTTC.